This entry describes one TCR beta chain. Antigen unknown. The data derive from a study of cytomegalovirus exposure and HLA in healthy donors. Broader study findings: Per a later analysis, under 20,000 TCR beta sequences showed association with HLA alleles at 0.05 false discovery rate. As a later analysis showed, a missense DCLRE1C variant was linked to trimming of TCR beta V- and J-genes.

From germline, CDR1 is SGHRS and CDR2 YFSETQ. Trimming removed 0 bases from V and 1 base from J, with 11 bases in between. The CDR3 is 17 amino acids. PCR was performed using 60 Vbeta and 13 Jbeta primers. Measured with immunoSEQ multiplex PCR; TCRdb has only the in-frame clones, and not every one. This sample carries about 180,000 clones, roughly 82% of them seen once, and the ten largest clones take approximately 1.4%. This sequence originates from a middle-aged man in good health and CMV-seronegative. V and J are TRBV5-1 and TRBJ1-6; D is perhaps TRBD1 (5 bases). What was sequenced was PBMCs. CDR3 region: CASSLERGSSYNSPLHF. The CDR3 DNA reads TGCGCCAGCAGCTTGGAGCGGGGCAGTTCCTATAATTCACCCCTCCACTTT. Based on the CDR3 plus reference TRBV5-1 and TRBJ1-6, the full variable domain is KAGVTQTPRYLIKTRGQQVTLSCSPISGHRSVSWYQQTPGQGLQFLFEYFSETQRNKGNFPGRFSGRQFSNSRSEMNVSTLELGDSALYLCASSLERGSSYNSPLHFGNGTRLTVT.